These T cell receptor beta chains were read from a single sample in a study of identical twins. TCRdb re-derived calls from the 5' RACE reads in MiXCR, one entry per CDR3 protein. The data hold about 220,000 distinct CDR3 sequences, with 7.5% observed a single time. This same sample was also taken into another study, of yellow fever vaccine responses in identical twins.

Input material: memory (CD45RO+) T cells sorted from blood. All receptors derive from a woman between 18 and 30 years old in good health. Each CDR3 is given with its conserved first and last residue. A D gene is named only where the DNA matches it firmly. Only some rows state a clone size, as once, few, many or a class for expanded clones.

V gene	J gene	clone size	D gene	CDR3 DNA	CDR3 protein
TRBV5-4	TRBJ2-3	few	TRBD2	TGTGCCAGCAGCTTGGGACTAGCGGGAGATATTAGGGGAGATACGCAGTATTTT	CASSLGLAGDIRGDTQYF
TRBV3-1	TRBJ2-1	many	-	TGTGCCAGCACCACATTCAAGGAAACGACTAGTCCGGTCAATGAGCAGTTCTTC	CASTTFKETTSPVNEQFF
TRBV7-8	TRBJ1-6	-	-	TGTGCCAGCAGCTTCCCAACAGGAATGGTTTCACCCCTCCACTTT	CASSFPTGMVSPLHF
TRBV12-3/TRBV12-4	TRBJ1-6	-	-	TGTGCCAGCAGTTTTAGGGTAGGGGATTCACCCCTCCACTTT	CASSFRVGDSPLHF
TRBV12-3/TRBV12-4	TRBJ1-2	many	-	TGTGCCAGCAGTCTAATGAGGGGTCCCGGATCTAACTATGGCTACACCTTC	CASSLMRGPGSNYGYTF
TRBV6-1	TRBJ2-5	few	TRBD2	TGTGCCACACGACTAGCGGGGGGTCGGGAGACCCAGTACTTC	CATRLAGGRETQYF
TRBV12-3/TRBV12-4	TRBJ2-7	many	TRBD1	TGTGCCACGTCGACAGGGGGCGGAAGGACCTACGAGCAGTACTTC	CATSTGGGRTYEQYF
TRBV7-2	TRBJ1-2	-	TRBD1	TGTGCCAGCAGCACAAGCGGGACAGCCTATGGCTACACCTTC	CASSTSGTAYGYTF
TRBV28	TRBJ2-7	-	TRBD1	TGTGCCAGCACCCGATCCGGGACAGCCTACGAGCAGTACTTC	CASTRSGTAYEQYF
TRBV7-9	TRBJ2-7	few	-	TGTGCCAGCAGCTTAGCCAACAAGGCGTACGAGCAGTACTTC	CASSLANKAYEQYF
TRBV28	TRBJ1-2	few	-	TGTGCCAGCAGTTTAGACAGGTGGGACCGGAGAGCTAACTATGGCTACACCTTC	CASSLDRWDRRANYGYTF
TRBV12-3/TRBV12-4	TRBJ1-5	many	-	TGTGCCAGCAGTTTAACAGGGAGGGATCAGCCCCAGCATTTT	CASSLTGRDQPQHF
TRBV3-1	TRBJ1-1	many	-	TGTGCCAGCAGCTTCAGACAGAATGAAGCTTTCTTT	CASSFRQNEAFF
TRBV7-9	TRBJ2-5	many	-	TGTGCCAGCAGCTTAGGTCTCAGGGGACAAGAGACCCAGTACTTC	CASSLGLRGQETQYF
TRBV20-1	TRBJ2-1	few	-	TGCAGTGCTAACAGGGTAAAGGTGAATGAGCAGTTCTTC	CSANRVKVNEQFF
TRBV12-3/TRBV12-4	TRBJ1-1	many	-	TGTGCCAGCAGTAGCCAGAACACTGAAGCTTTCTTT	CASSSQNTEAFF